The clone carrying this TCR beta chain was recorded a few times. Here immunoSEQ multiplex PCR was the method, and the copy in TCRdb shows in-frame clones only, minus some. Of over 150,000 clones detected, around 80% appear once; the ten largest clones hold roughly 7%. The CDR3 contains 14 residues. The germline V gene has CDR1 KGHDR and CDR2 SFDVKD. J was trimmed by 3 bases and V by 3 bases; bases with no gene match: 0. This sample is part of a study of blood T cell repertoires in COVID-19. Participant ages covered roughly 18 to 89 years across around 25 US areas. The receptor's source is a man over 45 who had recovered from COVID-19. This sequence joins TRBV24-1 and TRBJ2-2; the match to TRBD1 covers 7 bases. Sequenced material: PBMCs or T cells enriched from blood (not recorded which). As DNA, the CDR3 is TGTGCCACCAGTGATGACAGGGACACCGGGGAGCTGTTTTTT. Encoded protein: CATSDDRDTGELFF.